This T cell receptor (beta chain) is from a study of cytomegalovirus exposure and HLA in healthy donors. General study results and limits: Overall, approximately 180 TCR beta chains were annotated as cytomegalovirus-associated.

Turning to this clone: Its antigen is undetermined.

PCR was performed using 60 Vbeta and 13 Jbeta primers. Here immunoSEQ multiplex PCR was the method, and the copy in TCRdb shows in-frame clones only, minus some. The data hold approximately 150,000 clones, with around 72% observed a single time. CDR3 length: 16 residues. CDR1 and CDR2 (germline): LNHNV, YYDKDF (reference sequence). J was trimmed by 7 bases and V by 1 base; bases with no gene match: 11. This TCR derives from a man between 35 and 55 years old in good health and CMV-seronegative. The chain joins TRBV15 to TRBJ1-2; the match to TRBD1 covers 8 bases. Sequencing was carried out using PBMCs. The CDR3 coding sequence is TGTGCCACCAGCAGAGGGGGAGGTCAGGGGGCCGCTGGCTACACCTTC. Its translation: CATSRGGGQGAAGYTF. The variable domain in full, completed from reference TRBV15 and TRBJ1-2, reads DAMVIQNPRYQVTQFGKPVTLSCSQTLNHNVMYWYQQKSSQAPKLLFHYYDKDFNNEADTPDNFQSRRPNTSFCFLDIRSPGLGDTAMYLCATSRGGGQGAAGYTFGSGTRLTVV.